The next 9 T cell receptor beta chains were all read from a single sample in a study of cytotoxic CD8 clonotypes in ibrutinib-treated CLL. The data were produced by immunoSEQ multiplex PCR, yet TCRdb's version contains in-frame clones alone and is incomplete. The sample holds 90,000 to 150,000 clones, 45% to 65% seen once. The sample consisted of PBMCs, taken after 24 months of ibrutinib treatment. The receptor source for this set is a human donor with chronic lymphocytic leukemia.

This clone was counted once. The J gene is TRBJ2-1, the V gene TRBV29-1; D could derive from TRBD1 or TRBD2 (5 bases each). Deletions cut 5 bases from V and 6 bases from J, with 17 bases between. Germline CDR1 SQVTM, CDR2 ANQGSEA. This CDR3 is built from 14 residues. CDR3 in DNA: TGCAGCGTTTTCGGGGACCCCACCGGCAATGAGCAGTTCTTC. As protein: CSVFGDPTGNEQFF.

This clone was observed a few times. The chain couples TRBV30 to TRBJ2-1; D is undetermined. The CDR3 is 12 residues long. The ends were cut back, 1 base at V and 8 bases at J, with 9 bases in the middle. From germline, CDR1 is GTSNPN and CDR2 SVGIG (reference sequence). Here the CDR3 reads CAWSARVYEQFF. Written as DNA, the CDR3 is TGTGCCTGGAGTGCCAGAGTTTATGAGCAGTTCTTC.

The chain uses TRBV5-6 and TRBJ2-3; a possible D gene is TRBD1 (6 bases). Germline CDR1 SGHDT, CDR2 YYEEEE. CDR3 length: 16 residues. V dropped 1 base and J dropped 0 bases, with 12 bases sitting between them. CDR3 nucleotides: TGTGCCAGCAGCTTGTGGCAGGGGTTAAGCACAGATACGCAGTATTTT. Protein: CASSLWQGLSTDTQYF.

This chain joins TRBV18 and TRBJ2-3; D call uncertain. The CDR3 loop spans 13 amino acids. With 3 bases removed from V and 2 bases from J, the gap between germline ends came to 6 bases. Per germline, CDR1 KGHSH and CDR2 LQKENI. CDR3 DNA: TGTGCCAGCTCACCCCCCCCCACAGATACGCAGTATTTT. It codes for CASSPPPTDTQYF.

The rearrangement uses TRBV14 and TRBJ2-3; maybe TRBD1 (6 bases). Trimming pared 2 bases from V and 3 bases from J, leaving 9 bases between. This CDR3 has 14 residues. The germline V gene has CDR1 SGHDN and CDR2 FVKESK. The CDR3 region has the DNA TGTGCCAGCAGCCAAACAGGGTTAACAGATACGCAGTATTTT. This codes for CASSQTGLTDTQYF.

This chain uses TRBV7-3 with TRBJ2-1; 9 nucleotides align to TRBD1. The CDR3 runs to 16 residues. CDR1 and CDR2 from the germline V gene are SGHTA and FQGTGA. V trimming: 5 bases; J trimming: 6 bases; junction bases outside the gene matches: 11. CDR3 region: CASSPPGTGNLNEQFF. Written as DNA, the CDR3 is TGTGCCAGCAGCCCACCCGGGACAGGGAATCTCAATGAGCAGTTCTTC.

This clone appeared a few times. The gene calls are TRBV29-1 and TRBJ2-5; 8 bases map to TRBD1. J was trimmed by 2 bases and V by 6 bases; bases with no gene match: 5. The CDR3 has 13 amino acids. CDR1 is SQVTM and CDR2 is ANQGSEA in the germline V gene. CDR3 DNA: TGCAGCGTGGGACAGGCCCGACAAGAGACCCAGTACTTC. Translation: CSVGQARQETQYF. Drawing the rest from reference TRBV29-1 and TRBJ2-5, the complete variable domain is SAVISQKPSRDICQRGTSLTIQCQVDSQVTMMFWYRQQPGQSLTLIATANQGSEATYESGFVIDKFPISRPNLTFSTLTVSNMSPEDSSIYLCSVGQARQETQYFGPGTRLLVL.

This chain links TRBV7-2 with TRBJ1-6; D remains ambiguous. Germline values: CDR1 SGHTA, CDR2 FQGNSA. This CDR3 region has 11 residues. V was pared by 1 base and J by 10 bases, with 2 bases between. The CDR3 is CASSLDSPLHF. The DNA of the CDR3 is TGTGCCAGCAGCTTAGACTCACCCCTCCACTTT.

This clone occurred a few times. The chain couples TRBV9 to TRBJ1-2; the D is unclear. The CDR3 has 11 amino acids. The germline V and J ends were trimmed by 4 bases and 9 bases, with 10 bases remaining between them. The germline V gene encodes CDR1 SGDLS and CDR2 YYNGEE. The CDR3 here is CASSKGQSYTF. The CDR3 bases are TGTGCCAGCAGCAAAGGTCAGAGCTACACCTTC.